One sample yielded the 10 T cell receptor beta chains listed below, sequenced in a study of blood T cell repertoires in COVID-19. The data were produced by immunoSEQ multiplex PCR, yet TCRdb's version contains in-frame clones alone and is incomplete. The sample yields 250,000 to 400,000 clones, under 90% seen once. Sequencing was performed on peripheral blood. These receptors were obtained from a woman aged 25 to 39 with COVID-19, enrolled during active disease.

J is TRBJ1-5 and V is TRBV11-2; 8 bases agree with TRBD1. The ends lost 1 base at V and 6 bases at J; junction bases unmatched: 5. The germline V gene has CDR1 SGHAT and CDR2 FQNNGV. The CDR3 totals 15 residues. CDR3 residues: CASSLGGQGFQPQHF. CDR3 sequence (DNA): TGTGCCAGCAGCTTAGGAGGACAGGGCTTTCAGCCCCAGCATTTT.

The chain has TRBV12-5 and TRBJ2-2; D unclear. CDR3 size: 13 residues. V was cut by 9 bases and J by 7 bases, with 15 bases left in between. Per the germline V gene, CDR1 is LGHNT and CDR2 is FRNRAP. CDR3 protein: CASHPRVGGELFF. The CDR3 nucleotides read TGTGCTAGCCATCCACGGGTTGGCGGGGAGCTGTTTTTT.

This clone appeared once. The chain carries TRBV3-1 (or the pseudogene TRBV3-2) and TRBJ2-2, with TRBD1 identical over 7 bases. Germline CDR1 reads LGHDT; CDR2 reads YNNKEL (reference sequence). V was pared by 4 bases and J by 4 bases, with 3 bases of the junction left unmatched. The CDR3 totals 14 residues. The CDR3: CASSRDRATGELFF. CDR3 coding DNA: TGTGCCAGCAGCCGAGACAGGGCCACCGGGGAGCTGTTTTTT.

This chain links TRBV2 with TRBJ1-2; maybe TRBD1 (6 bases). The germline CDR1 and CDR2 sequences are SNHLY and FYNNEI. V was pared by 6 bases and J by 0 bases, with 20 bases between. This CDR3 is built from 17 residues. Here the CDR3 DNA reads TGTGCCAGCAGCCTCTCAAGGGGGGGTAGAGCTAACTATGGCTACACCTTC. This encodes CASSLSRGGRANYGYTF.

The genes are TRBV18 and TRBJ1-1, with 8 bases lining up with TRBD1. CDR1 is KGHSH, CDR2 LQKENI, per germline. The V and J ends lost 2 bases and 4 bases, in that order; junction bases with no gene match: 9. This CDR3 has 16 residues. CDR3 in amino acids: CASSPLYGTGTTEAFF. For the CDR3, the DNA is TGTGCCAGCTCACCATTATACGGGACAGGAACCACTGAAGCTTTCTTT.

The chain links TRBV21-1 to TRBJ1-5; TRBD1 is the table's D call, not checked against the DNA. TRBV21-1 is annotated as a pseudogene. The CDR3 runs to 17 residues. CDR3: CASSKAEGARSNQPQHF. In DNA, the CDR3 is TGTGCCAGCAGCAAAGCCGAGGGGGCGAGGAGCAATCAGCCCCAGCATTTT.

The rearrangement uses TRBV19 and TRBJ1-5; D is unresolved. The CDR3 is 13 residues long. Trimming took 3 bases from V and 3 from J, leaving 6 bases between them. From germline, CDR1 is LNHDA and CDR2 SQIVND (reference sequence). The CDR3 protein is CASSIGFNQPQHF. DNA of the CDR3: TGTGCCAGTAGTATCGGTTTCAATCAGCCCCAGCATTTT.

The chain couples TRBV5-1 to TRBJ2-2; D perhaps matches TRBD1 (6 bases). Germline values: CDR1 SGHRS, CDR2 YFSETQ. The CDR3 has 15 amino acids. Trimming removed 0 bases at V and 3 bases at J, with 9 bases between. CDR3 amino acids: CASSLAGQHTGELFF. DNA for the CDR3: TGCGCCAGCAGCTTGGCTGGACAGCACACCGGGGAGCTGTTTTTT.

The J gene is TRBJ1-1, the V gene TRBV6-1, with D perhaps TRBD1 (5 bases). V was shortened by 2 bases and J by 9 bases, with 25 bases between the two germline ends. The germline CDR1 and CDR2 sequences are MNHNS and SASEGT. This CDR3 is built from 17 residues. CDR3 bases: TGTGCCAGCAGTGAACCGGGAAGCCCCAGGGACTTACAGAAAGCTTTCTTT. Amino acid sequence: CASSEPGSPRDLQKAFF.

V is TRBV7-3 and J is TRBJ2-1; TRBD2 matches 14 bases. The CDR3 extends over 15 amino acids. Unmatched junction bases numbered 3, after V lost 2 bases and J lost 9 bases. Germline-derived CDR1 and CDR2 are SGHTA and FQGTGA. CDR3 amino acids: CASSLEGLAGGEQFF. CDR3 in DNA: TGTGCCAGCAGCTTAGAAGGACTAGCGGGAGGTGAGCAGTTCTTC.